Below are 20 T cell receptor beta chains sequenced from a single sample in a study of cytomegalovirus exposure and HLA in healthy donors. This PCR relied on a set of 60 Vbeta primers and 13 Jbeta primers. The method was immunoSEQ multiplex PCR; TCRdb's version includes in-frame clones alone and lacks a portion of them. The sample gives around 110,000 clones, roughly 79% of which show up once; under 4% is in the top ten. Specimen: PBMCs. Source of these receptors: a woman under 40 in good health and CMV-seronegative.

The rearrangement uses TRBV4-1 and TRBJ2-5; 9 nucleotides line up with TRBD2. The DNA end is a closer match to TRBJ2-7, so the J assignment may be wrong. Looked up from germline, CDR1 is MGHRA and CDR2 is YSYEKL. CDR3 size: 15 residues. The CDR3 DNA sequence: TGCGCCAGCAGCCTCAACGCGGGAGGGATGTACGAGCAGTACTTC. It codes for CASSLNAGGMYEQYF.

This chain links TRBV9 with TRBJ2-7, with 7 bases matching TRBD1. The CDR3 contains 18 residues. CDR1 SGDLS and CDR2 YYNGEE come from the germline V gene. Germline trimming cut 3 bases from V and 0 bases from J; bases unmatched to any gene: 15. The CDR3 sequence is CASSAETPGTALSYEQYF. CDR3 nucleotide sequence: TGTGCCAGCAGCGCCGAGACTCCCGGGACAGCCCTCTCCTACGAGCAGTACTTC. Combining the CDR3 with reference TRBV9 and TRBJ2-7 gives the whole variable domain DSGVTQTPKHLITATGQRVTLRCSPRSGDLSVYWYQQSLDQGLQFLIQYYNGEERAKGNILERFSAQQFPDLHSELNLSSLELGDSALYFCASSAETPGTALSYEQYFGPGTRLTVT.

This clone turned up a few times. The CDR3 DNA sequence: TGTGCCAGCAGCTCTAGTCCCGGGACAGGGGGTCGTGGCTACACCTTC. Protein: CASSSSPGTGGRGYTF. The V call is TRBV11-2, the J call TRBJ1-2; 11 nucleotides line up with TRBD1. From germline, CDR1 is SGHAT and CDR2 FQNNGV. The CDR3 has 16 amino acids. Losses at the gene ends were 4 bases for V and 7 bases for J; bases not matched to a gene: 11.

CDR3 coding DNA: TGTGCCAGCAGTGAACCCCAGGGGTCGAACACCGGGGAGCTGTTTTTT. Translation: CASSEPQGSNTGELFF. The V gene is TRBV6-1, the J gene TRBJ2-2; a weak D match, TRBD1 (6 bases). This CDR3 region has 16 residues. Germline CDR1 MNHNS, CDR2 SASEGT. V was clipped by 2 bases and J by 0 bases, with 10 bases between them.

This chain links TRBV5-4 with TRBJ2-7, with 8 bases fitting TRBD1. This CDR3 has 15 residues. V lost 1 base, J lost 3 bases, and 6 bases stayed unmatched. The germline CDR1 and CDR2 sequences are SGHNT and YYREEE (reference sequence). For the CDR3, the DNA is TGTGCCAGCAGCTTGCGACAGGGGATTAGCTACGAGCAGTACTTC. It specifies CASSLRQGISYEQYF. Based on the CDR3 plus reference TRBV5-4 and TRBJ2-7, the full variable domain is ETGVTQSPTHLIKTRGQQVTLRCSSQSGHNTVSWYQQALGQGPQFIFQYYREEENGRGNFPPRFSGLQFPNYSSELNVNALELDDSALYLCASSLRQGISYEQYFGPGTRLTVT.

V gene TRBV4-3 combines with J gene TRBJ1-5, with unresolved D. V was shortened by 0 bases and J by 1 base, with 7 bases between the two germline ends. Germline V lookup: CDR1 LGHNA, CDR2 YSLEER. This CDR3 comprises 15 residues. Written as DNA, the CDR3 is TGCGCCAGCAGCCAAGATTGGGCGAGCAATCAGCCCCAGCATTTT. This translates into CASSQDWASNQPQHF.

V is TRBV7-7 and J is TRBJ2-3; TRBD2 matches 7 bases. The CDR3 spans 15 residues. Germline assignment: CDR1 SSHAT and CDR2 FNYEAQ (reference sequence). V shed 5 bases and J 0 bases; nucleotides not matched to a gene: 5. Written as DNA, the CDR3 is TGTGCCAGCAGCGTGGGCGGGAGTAGCACAGATACGCAGTATTTT. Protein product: CASSVGGSSTDTQYF.

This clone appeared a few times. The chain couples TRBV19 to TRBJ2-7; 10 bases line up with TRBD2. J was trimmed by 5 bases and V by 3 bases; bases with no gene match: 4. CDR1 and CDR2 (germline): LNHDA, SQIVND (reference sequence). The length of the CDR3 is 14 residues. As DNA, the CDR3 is TGTGCCAGTAGTATTTCTAGCGGGAGCCACGAGCAGTACTTC. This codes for CASSISSGSHEQYF. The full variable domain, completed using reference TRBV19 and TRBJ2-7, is DGGITQSPKYLFRKEGQNVTLSCEQNLNHDAMYWYRQDPGQGLRLIYYSQIVNDFQKGDIAEGYSVSREKKESFPLTVTSAQKNPTAFYLCASSISSGSHEQYFGPGTRLTVT.

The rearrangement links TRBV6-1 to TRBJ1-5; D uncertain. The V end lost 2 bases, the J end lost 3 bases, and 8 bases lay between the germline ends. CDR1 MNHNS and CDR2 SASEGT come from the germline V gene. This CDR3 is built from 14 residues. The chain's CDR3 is CASSESLDNQPQHF. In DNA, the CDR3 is TGTGCCAGCAGTGAATCGTTAGACAATCAGCCCCAGCATTTT.

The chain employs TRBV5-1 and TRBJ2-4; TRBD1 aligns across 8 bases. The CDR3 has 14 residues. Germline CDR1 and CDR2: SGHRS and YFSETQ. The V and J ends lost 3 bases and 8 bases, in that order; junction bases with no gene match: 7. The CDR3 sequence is CASSSGQGAHIQYF. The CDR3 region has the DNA TGCGCCAGCAGCTCCGGACAGGGTGCGCACATTCAGTACTTC.

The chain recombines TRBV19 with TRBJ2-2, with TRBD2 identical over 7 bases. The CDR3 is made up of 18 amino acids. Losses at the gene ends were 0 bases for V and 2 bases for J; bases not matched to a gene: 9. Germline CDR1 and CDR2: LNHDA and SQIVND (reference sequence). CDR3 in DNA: TGTGCCAGTAGTATAGATCACAGAGCTAGCGGAAACACCGGGGAGCTGTTTTTT. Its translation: CASSIDHRASGNTGELFF.

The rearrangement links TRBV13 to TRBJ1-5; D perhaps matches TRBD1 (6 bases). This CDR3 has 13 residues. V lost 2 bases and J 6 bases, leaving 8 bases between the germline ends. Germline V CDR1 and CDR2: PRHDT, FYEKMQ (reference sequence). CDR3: CASSLRGFQPQHF. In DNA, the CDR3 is TGTGCCAGCAGCTTAAGGGGGTTTCAGCCCCAGCATTTT. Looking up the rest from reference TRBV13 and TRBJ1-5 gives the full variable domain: AAGVIQSPRHLIKEKRETATLKCYPIPRHDTVYWYQQGPGQDPQFLISFYEKMQSDKGSIPDRFSAQQFSDYHSELNMSSLELGDSALYFCASSLRGFQPQHFGDGTRLSIL.

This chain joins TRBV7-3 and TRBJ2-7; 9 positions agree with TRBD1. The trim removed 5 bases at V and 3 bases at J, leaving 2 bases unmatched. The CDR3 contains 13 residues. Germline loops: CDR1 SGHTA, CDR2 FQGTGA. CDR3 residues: CASSRDRDYEQYF. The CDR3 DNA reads TGTGCCAGCAGCCGGGACAGGGACTACGAGCAGTACTTC.

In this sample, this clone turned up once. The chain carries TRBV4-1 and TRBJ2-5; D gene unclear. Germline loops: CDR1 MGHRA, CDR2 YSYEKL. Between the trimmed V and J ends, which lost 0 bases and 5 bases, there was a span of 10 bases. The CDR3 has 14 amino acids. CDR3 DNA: TGCGCCAGCAGCCAAGAGTCGAGTTGGGAGACCCAGTACTTC. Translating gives CASSQESSWETQYF.

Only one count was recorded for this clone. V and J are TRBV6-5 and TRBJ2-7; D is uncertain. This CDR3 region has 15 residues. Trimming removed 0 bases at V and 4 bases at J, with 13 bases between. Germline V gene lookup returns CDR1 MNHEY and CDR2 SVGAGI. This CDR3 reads CASSYSTARIYEQYF. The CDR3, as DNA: TGTGCCAGCAGTTACTCGACGGCCAGGATATACGAGCAGTACTTC.

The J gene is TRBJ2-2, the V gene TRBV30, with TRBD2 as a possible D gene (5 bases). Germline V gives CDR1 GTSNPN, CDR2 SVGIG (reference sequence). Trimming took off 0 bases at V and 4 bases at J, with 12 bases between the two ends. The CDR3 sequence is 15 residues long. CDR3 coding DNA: TGTGCCTGGAGTGTAGAGGGATTGGGCACCGGGGAGCTGTTTTTT. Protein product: CAWSVEGLGTGELFF.

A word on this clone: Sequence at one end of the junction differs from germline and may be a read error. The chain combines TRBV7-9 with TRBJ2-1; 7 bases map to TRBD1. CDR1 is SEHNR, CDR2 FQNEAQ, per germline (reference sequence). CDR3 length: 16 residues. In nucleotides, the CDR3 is TGTTCCAGCAGACCCCCGACAGGGAGTTCCTACAATGAGCAGTTCTTC. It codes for CSSRPPTGSSYNEQFF. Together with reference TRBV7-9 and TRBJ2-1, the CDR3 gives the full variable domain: DTGVSQNPRHKITKRGQNVTFRCDPISEHNRLYWYRQTLGQGPEFLTYFQNEAQLEKSRLLSDRFSAERPKGSFSTLEIQRTEQGDSAMYLCSSRPPTGSSYNEQFFGPGTRLTVL.

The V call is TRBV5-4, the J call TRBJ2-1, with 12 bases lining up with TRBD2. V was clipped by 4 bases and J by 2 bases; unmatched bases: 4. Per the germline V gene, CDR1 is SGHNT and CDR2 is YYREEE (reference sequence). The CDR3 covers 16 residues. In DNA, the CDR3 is TGTGCCAGCAGCACTAGCGGGAGGAGGACCTACAATGAGCAGTTCTTC. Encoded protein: CASSTSGRRTYNEQFF.

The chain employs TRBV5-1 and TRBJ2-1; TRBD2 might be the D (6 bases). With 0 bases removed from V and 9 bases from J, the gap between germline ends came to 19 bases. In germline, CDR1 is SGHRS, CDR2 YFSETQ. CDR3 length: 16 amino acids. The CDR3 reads CASSLERVPGMGEQFF. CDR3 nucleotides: TGCGCCAGCAGCTTGGAGCGGGTCCCCGGGATGGGTGAGCAGTTCTTC.

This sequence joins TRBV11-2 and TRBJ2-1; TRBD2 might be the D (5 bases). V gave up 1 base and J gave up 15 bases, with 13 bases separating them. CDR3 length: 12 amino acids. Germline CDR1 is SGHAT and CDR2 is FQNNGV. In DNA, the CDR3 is TGTGCCAGCAGCTTAGCGAGCGGCTCGCGGTTCTTC. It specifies CASSLASGSRFF.